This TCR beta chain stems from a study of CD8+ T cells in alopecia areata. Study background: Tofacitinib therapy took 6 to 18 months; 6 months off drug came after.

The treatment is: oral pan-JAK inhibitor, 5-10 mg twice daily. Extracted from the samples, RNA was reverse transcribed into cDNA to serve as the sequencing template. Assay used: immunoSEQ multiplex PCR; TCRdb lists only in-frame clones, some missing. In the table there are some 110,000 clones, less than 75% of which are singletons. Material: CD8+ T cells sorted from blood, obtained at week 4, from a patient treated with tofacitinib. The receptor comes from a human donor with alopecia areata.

CDR3 residues: CSVEGGLMQYF. Written as DNA, the CDR3 is TGCAGCGTTGAGGGGGGCTTGATGCAGTATTTT. The chain has TRBV29-1 and TRBJ2-3; the D call may be TRBD1 or TRBD2 (6 bases each). This CDR3 is 11 amino acids long. Per the germline V gene, CDR1 is SQVTM and CDR2 is ANQGSEA. V lost 3 bases to trimming and J lost 11 bases, with 12 bases between them.